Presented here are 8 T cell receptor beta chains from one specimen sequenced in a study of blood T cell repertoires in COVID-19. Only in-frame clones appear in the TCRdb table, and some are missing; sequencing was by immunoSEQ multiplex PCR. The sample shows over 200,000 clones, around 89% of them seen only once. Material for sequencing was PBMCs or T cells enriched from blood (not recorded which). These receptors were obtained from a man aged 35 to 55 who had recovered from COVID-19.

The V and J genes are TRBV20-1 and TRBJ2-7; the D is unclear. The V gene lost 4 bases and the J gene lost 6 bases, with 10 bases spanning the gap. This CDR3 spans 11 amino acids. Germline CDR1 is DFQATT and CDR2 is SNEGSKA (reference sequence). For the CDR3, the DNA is TGCAGTGCTACCACGCCGGGCGAGCAGTACTTC. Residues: CSATTPGEQYF.

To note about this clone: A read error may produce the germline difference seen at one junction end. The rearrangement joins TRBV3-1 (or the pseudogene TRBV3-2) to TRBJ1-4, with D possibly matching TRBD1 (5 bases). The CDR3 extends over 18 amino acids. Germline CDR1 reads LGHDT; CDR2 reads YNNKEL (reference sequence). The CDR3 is CASSQDPTFARANEKLFF. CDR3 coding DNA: TGTGCCAGCAGCCAAGATCCTACGTTCGCCAGGGCTAACGAAAAACTGTTTTTT.

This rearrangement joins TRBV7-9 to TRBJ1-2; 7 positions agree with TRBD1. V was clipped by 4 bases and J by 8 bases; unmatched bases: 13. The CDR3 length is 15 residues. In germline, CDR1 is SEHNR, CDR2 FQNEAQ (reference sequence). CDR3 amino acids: CASSSTLNRGGGYTF. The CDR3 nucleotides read TGTGCCAGCAGCTCGACCTTAAACAGGGGAGGCGGCTACACCTTC.

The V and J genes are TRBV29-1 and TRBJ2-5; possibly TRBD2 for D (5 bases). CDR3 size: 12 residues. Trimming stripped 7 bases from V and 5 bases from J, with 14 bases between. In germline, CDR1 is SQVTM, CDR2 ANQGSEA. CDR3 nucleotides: TGCAGCGCTACTACTAGTCAGGAGACCCAGTACTTC. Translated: CSATTSQETQYF. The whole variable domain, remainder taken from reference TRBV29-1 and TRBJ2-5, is SAVISQKPSRDICQRGTSLTIQCQVDSQVTMMFWYRQQPGQSLTLIATANQGSEATYESGFVIDKFPISRPNLTFSTLTVSNMSPEDSSIYLCSATTSQETQYFGPGTRLLVL.

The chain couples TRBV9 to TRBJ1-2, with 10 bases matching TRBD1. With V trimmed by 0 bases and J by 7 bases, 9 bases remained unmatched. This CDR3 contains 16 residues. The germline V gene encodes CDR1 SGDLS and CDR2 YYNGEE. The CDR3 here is CASSVDPGQGGFGYTF. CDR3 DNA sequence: TGTGCCAGCAGCGTAGACCCCGGACAGGGGGGCTTTGGCTACACCTTC. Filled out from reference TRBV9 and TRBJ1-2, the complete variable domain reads DSGVTQTPKHLITATGQRVTLRCSPRSGDLSVYWYQQSLDQGLQFLIQYYNGEERAKGNILERFSAQQFPDLHSELNLSSLELGDSALYFCASSVDPGQGGFGYTFGSGTRLTVV.

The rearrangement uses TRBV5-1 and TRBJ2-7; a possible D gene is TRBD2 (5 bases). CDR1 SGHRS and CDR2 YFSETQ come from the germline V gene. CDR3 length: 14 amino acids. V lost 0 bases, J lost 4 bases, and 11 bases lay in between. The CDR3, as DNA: TGCGCCAGCAGCTTGGGAGCGGCCACTTACGAGCAGTACTTC. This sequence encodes CASSLGAATYEQYF.

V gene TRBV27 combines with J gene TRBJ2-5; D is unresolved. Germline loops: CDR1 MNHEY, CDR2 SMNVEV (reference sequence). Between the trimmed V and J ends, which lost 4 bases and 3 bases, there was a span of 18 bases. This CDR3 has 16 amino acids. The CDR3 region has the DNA TGTGCCAGCAGTTCGCTCTCGTCTCGAACGGAAGAGACCCAGTACTTC. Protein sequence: CASSSLSSRTEETQYF.

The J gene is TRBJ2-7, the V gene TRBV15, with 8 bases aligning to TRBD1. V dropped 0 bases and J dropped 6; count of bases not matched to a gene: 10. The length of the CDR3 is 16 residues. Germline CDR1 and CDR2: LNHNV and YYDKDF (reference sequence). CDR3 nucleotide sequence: TGTGCCACCAGCAGAGATAGCGAGACAGGGGCCTCCGAGCAGTACTTC. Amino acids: CATSRDSETGASEQYF.